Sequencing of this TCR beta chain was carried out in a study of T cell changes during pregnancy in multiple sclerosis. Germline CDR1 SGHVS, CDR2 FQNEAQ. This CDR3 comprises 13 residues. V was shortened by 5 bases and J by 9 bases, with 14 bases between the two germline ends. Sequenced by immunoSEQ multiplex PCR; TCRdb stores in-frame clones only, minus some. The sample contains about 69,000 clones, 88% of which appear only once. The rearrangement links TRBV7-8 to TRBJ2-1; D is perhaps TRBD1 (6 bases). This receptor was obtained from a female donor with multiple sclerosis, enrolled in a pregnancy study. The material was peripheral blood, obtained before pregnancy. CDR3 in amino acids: CASSPRTDLEQFF. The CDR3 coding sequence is TGTGCCAGCAGCCCCCGGACAGACCTTGAGCAGTTCTTC.